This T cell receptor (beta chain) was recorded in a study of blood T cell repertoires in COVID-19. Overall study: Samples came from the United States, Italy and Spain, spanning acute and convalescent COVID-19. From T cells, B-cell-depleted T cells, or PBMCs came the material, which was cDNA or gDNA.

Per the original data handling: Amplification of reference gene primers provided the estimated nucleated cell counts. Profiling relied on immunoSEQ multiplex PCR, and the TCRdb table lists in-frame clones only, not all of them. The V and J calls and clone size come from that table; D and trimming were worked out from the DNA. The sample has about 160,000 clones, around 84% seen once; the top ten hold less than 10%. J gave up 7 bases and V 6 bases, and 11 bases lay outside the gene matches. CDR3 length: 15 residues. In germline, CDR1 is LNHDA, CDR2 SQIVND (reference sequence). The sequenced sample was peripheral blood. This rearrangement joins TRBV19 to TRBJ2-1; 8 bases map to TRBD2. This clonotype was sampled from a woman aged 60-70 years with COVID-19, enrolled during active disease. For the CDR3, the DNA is TGTGCCAGTAGCCAACCAGCGGGAGCTGGAAATGAGCAGTTCTTC. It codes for CASSQPAGAGNEQFF.